This T cell receptor (beta chain) was found in a study of CD8+ T cells in alopecia areata. In the study overall: Treated patients received oral tofacitinib, 5 to 10 mg twice daily. After 6 to 18 months of tofacitinib, follow-up continued 6 months off drug. General study points: Normal skin contains resident alphabeta T cells, and these are also sequenced in scalp samples. Compared with normal scalp, lesional scalp had higher clonality and more expanded CD8+ clones.

Extraction of RNA preceded its reverse transcription into cDNA, which served as the sequencing template. Data came from immunoSEQ multiplex PCR; TCRdb stores just in-frame clones and leaves some out. The sample lists roughly 130,000 clones; roughly 58% were seen once. The CDR3 has 15 amino acids. V was cut by 6 bases and J by 3 bases, with 17 bases left in between. Germline V gene sequence: CDR1 MDHEN, CDR2 SYDVKM. Turning to this clone: Its antigen is as yet unknown.

V usage is TRBV28 and J usage is TRBJ2-5; D is possibly TRBD2 (6 bases). The receptor's source is a human donor with alopecia areata. The source material was CD4+ T cells sorted from blood, sampled at week 0. The CDR3 DNA reads as TGTGCCAGCAGCCGGGACTTACCCAATAAAGAGACCCAGTACTTC. Its translation: CASSRDLPNKETQYF.